This note documents a single T cell receptor (beta chain) sequence. The antigen is unknown. The data belong to a study of naive and memory T cell subsets. Study-wide results and caveats: Findings for naive and memory subsets could not be checked against ground truth.

Germline lookup yields CDR1 MNHEY and CDR2 SVGEGT. The CDR3 runs to 14 residues. Trimming pared 6 bases from V and 6 bases from J, leaving 12 bases between. The beta constant-region primer was an equimolar mix of two oligonucleotides covering TRBC1 and TRBC2. Ligation attached a single-stranded oligonucleotide with a 12-nucleotide UMI and the SP2 primer to the cDNA 3' end. TCRdb re-derived calls from the UMI-ligation and nested PCR reads in MiXCR, one entry per CDR3 protein. The table has 89,000 or so distinct CDR3 sequences, about 12% seen once. V is TRBV6-2 or TRBV6-3 and J is TRBJ2-6; the D gene is possibly TRBD2 (5 bases). The receptor's source is a human donor in good health. Sequences were obtained from central memory CD4+ T cells from blood. CDR3: CASRPGELANVLTF. The CDR3 nucleotides are TGTGCCAGCAGGCCTGGGGAGTTGGCCAACGTCCTGACTTTC.